Described below is a single T cell receptor beta chain sequence and its context. Profiled with immunoSEQ multiplex PCR; TCRdb holds only in-frame clones, not every one. The data contain around 230,000 clones, roughly 85% of them seen just once; the ten biggest clones take up 2.5% to 3%. This sample is part of a study of blood T cell repertoires in COVID-19. Trimming removed 0 bases from V and 0 bases from J, with 9 bases in between. Germline CDR1 LGHNA, CDR2 YSLEER. The length of the CDR3 is 16 residues. Sequences were obtained from peripheral blood. V usage is TRBV4-3 and J usage is TRBJ1-5; no firm D call. The origin of this receptor is a woman aged 40-49 years with active or convalescent COVID-19. The CDR3 nucleotides read TGCGCCAGCAGCCAAGATCGAGTAAATAGCAATCAGCCCCAGCATTTT. Translation: CASSQDRVNSNQPQHF.